The T cell receptor (beta chain) under discussion was sequenced for a study of CD4 T cells in relation to SARS-CoV-2 and coronaviruses. Germline V gene lookup returns CDR1 SGHNT and CDR2 YYREEE (reference sequence). V lost 4 bases and J 0 bases, leaving 8 bases between the germline ends. The CDR3 totals 14 residues. The unexposed donors gave CD4+ T cells in about 2010-2019, prior to COVID-19. A note on this clone: The antigen remains undetermined.

Study findings and constraints: No crossreactivity against non-spike viral proteins was tested here. In approximately 71% of donors, memory CD4+ clonotypes crossrecognized SARS-CoV-2 and at least one common cold coronavirus spike.

TCRdb keeps only in-frame clones here, not all; method: immunoSEQ multiplex PCR. The sample includes some 65,000 clones, 80% to 90% of them seen just once. The sequence came from a human donor in good health. The chain couples TRBV5-4 to TRBJ1-3; D gene ambiguous. The sequencing input was memory CD4+ T cells from PBMCs. The CDR3 loop is CASSPTASGNTIYF. The DNA of the CDR3 is TGTGCCAGCAGCCCTACAGCCTCTGGAAACACCATATATTTT.